These 4 T cell receptor beta chains share one sample of origin, sequenced in a study of T cells in Graves' hyperthyroidism and ophthalmopathy. Researchers amplified the TCR beta CDR3 regions from RNA transcripts. The TCR CDR3 first-round RT-PCR relied on the HTBI primer set. TCRdb independently ran MiXCR on the multiplex PCR reads; one entry per CDR3 protein. The data hold 350,000 or so distinct CDR3 sequences, with about 18% observed a single time. Sequenced material: blood. These receptors were obtained from a woman aged 25 to 45 with Graves' hyperthyroidism that later progressed to Graves' ophthalmopathy.

This clonotype was recorded many times. The chain carries TRBV7-2 and TRBJ1-5; maybe TRBD1 (5 bases). The germline V gene encodes CDR1 SGHTA and CDR2 FQGNSA. Trimming pared 6 bases from V and 4 bases from J, leaving 10 bases between. This CDR3 is built from 13 residues. The CDR3 region has the DNA TGTGCCAGCAGTTCGGGGCCTAATCAGCCCCAGCATTTT. It yields the protein CASSSGPNQPQHF.

This clonotype has a count of ten or more. The rearrangement uses TRBV11-2 and TRBJ2-5; TRBD2 aligns across 7 bases. Germline CDR1 and CDR2: SGHAT and FQNNGV. CDR3 size: 16 residues. After removal of 1 base from V and 0 bases from J, the junction contained 5 bases not matched to a gene. The CDR3 spells CASSLGPAGNQETQYF. In nucleotides, the CDR3 is TGTGCCAGCAGCTTAGGGCCAGCGGGGAACCAAGAGACCCAGTACTTC.

This sequence joins TRBV6-1 and TRBJ1-1; 8 nucleotides agree with TRBD1. CDR3 length equals 16 residues. V was pared by 6 bases and J by 1 base, with 10 bases of the junction left unmatched. The germline gives CDR1 MNHNS, CDR2 SASEGT. CDR3 nucleotide sequence: TGTGCCAGCAGACGAAGTCCCGGGACAGGGAACACTGAAGCTTTCTTT. Translating it yields CASRRSPGTGNTEAFF.

The chain employs TRBV5-1 and TRBJ2-3, with TRBD2 matching over 9 bases. CDR1 is SGHRS, CDR2 YFSETQ, per germline. The V and J ends lost 4 bases and 1 base, in that order; junction bases with no gene match: 10. The CDR3 is 17 amino acids. The CDR3 protein is CASSSGLAGWGTDTQYF. DNA of the CDR3: TGCGCCAGCAGCAGTGGCCTAGCGGGATGGGGCACAGATACGCAGTATTTT.